The 19 T cell receptor beta chains below were found in one sample sequenced in a study of brain T cells in children with intractable seizures. Using immunoSEQ multiplex PCR, the repertoire was profiled, and TCRdb retains in-frame clones only, with some absent. This table has around 340,000 clones, roughly 92% appearing once. Documented time point: blood from clinic visit 5 months post-surgery; TSC patient then seizure free. The sample consisted of peripheral blood, taken more than 4 months after surgery. These receptors all stem from a boy under two years old with tuberous sclerosis and intractable seizures.

The chain employs TRBV12-3 or TRBV12-4 and TRBJ1-2; the D is unclear. The CDR3 extends over 12 amino acids. V lost 8 bases, J lost 5 bases, and 12 bases lay in between. DNA for the CDR3: TGTGCCAGCGGATCCCCATGGTATGGCTACACCTTC. Translated, it gives CASGSPWYGYTF.

The DNA for the CDR3 is TGTGCCAGCAGCTTGTTTGTGTATGCCGGCCAAGGTGAGCAGTACTTC. Amino acids: CASSLFVYAGQGEQYF. This sequence joins TRBV5-5 and TRBJ2-7; D remains unclear. Deletions cut 1 base from V and 7 bases from J, with 21 bases between. Germline V gene data show CDR1 as SGHKS and CDR2 as YYEKEE (reference sequence). The CDR3 spans 16 residues.

The rearrangement links TRBV7-6 to TRBJ2-7; D is ambiguous. CDR1 is SGHVS, CDR2 FNYEAQ, per germline. V was shortened by 0 bases and J by 3 bases, with 12 bases between the two germline ends. CDR3 length: 15 amino acids. The CDR3 DNA is TGTGCCAGCAGCTTAGCGCCTTTTGACTTCTACGAGCAGTACTTC. Its translation is CASSLAPFDFYEQYF.

DNA of the CDR3: TGTGCCAGCAGCCCAAGGGTGGGGCGGGAGCCAGATACGCAGTATTTT. Its translation: CASSPRVGREPDTQYF. V and J are TRBV7-3 and TRBJ2-3, with 7 nucleotides matching TRBD2. CDR1 is SGHTA and CDR2 is FQGTGA in the germline V gene. The V segment lost 5 bases and the J segment 4 bases; nucleotides outside the gene matches: 12. This CDR3 has 16 residues.

The CDR3 spells CASSPNSGGSYNEQFF. In DNA, the CDR3 is TGCGCCAGCAGTCCGAATAGCGGAGGCTCCTACAATGAGCAGTTCTTC. V is TRBV5-1 and J is TRBJ2-1, with D possibly matching TRBD2 (6 bases). Germline CDR1 and CDR2: SGHRS and YFSETQ. The CDR3 spans 16 residues. Trimming removed 5 bases from V and 0 bases from J, with 15 bases in between.

This chain links TRBV29-1 with TRBJ2-7; TRBD1 agrees at 9 bases. J gave up 3 bases and V 6 bases, and 15 bases lay outside the gene matches. This CDR3 is built from 16 residues. Germline CDR1 SQVTM, CDR2 ANQGSEA. CDR3 loop: CSVVPGETGQGYEQYF. The DNA for the CDR3 is TGCAGCGTCGTGCCGGGGGAAACGGGACAGGGCTACGAGCAGTACTTC.

The rearrangement uses TRBV6-6 and TRBJ1-4; D remains ambiguous. CDR3 length: 12 residues. CDR1 is MNHNY and CDR2 is SVGAGI in the germline V gene (reference sequence). V was shortened by 2 bases and J by 7 bases, with 5 bases between the two germline ends. The CDR3 sequence: CASSYEGEKLFF. Written as DNA, the CDR3 is TGTGCCAGCAGTTACGAGGGTGAAAAACTGTTTTTT.

The V gene is TRBV3-1 (or the pseudogene TRBV3-2), the J gene TRBJ2-7, with D possibly matching TRBD2 (5 bases). Germline CDR1 reads LGHDT; CDR2 reads YNNKEL (reference sequence). The CDR3 is 14 residues long. The V end lost 4 bases, the J end lost 3 bases, and 13 bases lay between the germline ends. DNA of the CDR3: TGTGCCAGCAGCCTTCAAACCGGAGGCTACGAGCAGTACTTC. It is translated as CASSLQTGGYEQYF.

The chain joins TRBV7-9 to TRBJ2-7; D is unresolved. Trimming cost V 5 bases and J 3 bases, with 5 bases left between them. Germline CDR1 reads SEHNR; CDR2 reads FQNEAQ (reference sequence). The CDR3 totals 11 residues. The CDR3 bases are TGTGCCAGCAGCAACCTCTACGAGCAGTACTTC. It encodes CASSNLYEQYF.

V usage is TRBV19 and J usage is TRBJ1-2; D gene unclear. Germline V CDR1 and CDR2: LNHDA, SQIVND (reference sequence). This CDR3 spans 16 amino acids. V gave up 4 bases and J gave up 6 bases, with 21 bases separating them. This CDR3 reads CASSTDPLRQENGYTF. CDR3 DNA sequence: TGTGCCAGTAGTACCGACCCTTTACGGCAGGAAAATGGCTACACCTTC.

This rearrangement joins TRBV10-1 to TRBJ1-5; TRBD1 aligns across 12 bases. CDR3 size: 14 residues. V lost 11 bases and J lost 7; bases outside the gene matches: 9. The V gene's germline CDR1 is WNHNN and CDR2 SYGVQD (reference sequence). The DNA of the CDR3 is TGCGCCGGAAGGGGACAGGGGGCGAGGCAGCCCCAGCATTTT. This gives the protein CAGRGQGARQPQHF.

In this sample, this clone turned up once. This chain connects TRBV4-1 to TRBJ2-7, with unresolved D. Germline CDR1 and CDR2: MGHRA and YSYEKL. The length of the CDR3 is 15 residues. Trimming removed 5 bases from V and 3 bases from J, with 17 bases in between. The CDR3 bases are TGCGCCAGCAGCTTTGATCCCCTTGCAGGCTACGAGCAGTACTTC. It yields the protein CASSFDPLAGYEQYF.

This clone came up once. The chain recombines TRBV6-5 with TRBJ1-1; no clear D. V lost 0 bases to trimming and J lost 1 base, with 6 bases between them. This CDR3 has 14 residues. From germline, CDR1 is MNHEY and CDR2 SVGAGI. In DNA form, the CDR3 reads TGTGCCAGCAGTTACTCTTTCGGGAACACTGAAGCTTTCTTT. Its translation is CASSYSFGNTEAFF.

The rearrangement joins TRBV9 to TRBJ2-7; 13 nucleotides line up with TRBD2. The V and J ends lost 4 bases and 9 bases, in that order; junction bases with no gene match: 10. The CDR3 has 15 residues. Germline-derived CDR1 and CDR2 are SGDLS and YYNGEE. This chain's CDR3 is CASSPGLAGKRVQYF. CDR3 nucleotide sequence: TGTGCCAGCAGCCCGGGACTAGCGGGAAAACGTGTGCAGTACTTC.

The rearrangement uses TRBV19 and TRBJ1-2, with D maybe TRBD1 (5 bases). The germline CDR1 and CDR2 sequences are LNHDA and SQIVND (reference sequence). V lost 7 bases and J lost 2, with 14 bases in between. The CDR3 covers 14 residues. CDR3 nucleotide sequence: TGTGCCAGTACCCGAATGGGGCTCAACTATGGCTACACCTTC. Encoded protein: CASTRMGLNYGYTF.

This chain uses TRBV5-1 with TRBJ1-2; no clear D gene. This CDR3 has 14 amino acids. The V end lost 0 bases, the J end lost 4 bases, and 10 bases lay between the germline ends. Looked up from germline, CDR1 is SGHRS and CDR2 is YFSETQ. The CDR3 loop is CASSLDYSFYGYTF. CDR3 coding DNA: TGCGCCAGCAGCTTGGATTACAGTTTCTATGGCTACACCTTC. The full variable domain, completed using reference TRBV5-1 and TRBJ1-2, is KAGVTQTPRYLIKTRGQQVTLSCSPISGHRSVSWYQQTPGQGLQFLFEYFSETQRNKGNFPGRFSGRQFSNSRSEMNVSTLELGDSALYLCASSLDYSFYGYTFGSGTRLTVV.

This rearrangement joins TRBV7-9 to TRBJ1-2; 7 nucleotides align to TRBD1. This CDR3 is built from 14 residues. V shed 4 bases and J 7 bases; nucleotides not matched to a gene: 9. Germline CDR1 SEHNR, CDR2 FQNEAQ (reference sequence). The CDR3, as DNA: TGTGCCAGCAGCTATCTGCAGGGGGGGCTTGGCTACACCTTC. Its protein product is CASSYLQGGLGYTF.

The chain uses TRBV27 and TRBJ1-6, with unresolved D. V lost 2 bases and J lost 1, with 9 bases in between. The CDR3 sequence is 16 residues long. Germline V gene data show CDR1 as MNHEY and CDR2 as SMNVEV (reference sequence). CDR3 loop: CASSLPGKSYNSPLHF. Here the CDR3 DNA reads TGTGCCAGCAGTTTACCCGGAAAGTCCTATAATTCACCCCTCCACTTT.

This rearrangement joins TRBV28 to TRBJ1-6, with TRBD1 as a possible D gene (5 bases). The V end lost 1 base, the J end lost 6 bases, and 10 bases lay between the germline ends. This CDR3 is built from 15 residues. Germline lookup yields CDR1 MDHEN and CDR2 SYDVKM. CDR3 nucleotides: TGTGCCAGCAGTTTATATGCAGGGCGTAATTCACCCCTCCACTTT. Translated: CASSLYAGRNSPLHF. The entire variable domain, with the rest obtained from reference TRBV28 and TRBJ1-6, is as follows: DVKVTQSSRYLVKRTGEKVFLECVQDMDHENMFWYRQDPGLGLRLIYFSYDVKMKEKGDIPEGYSVSREKKERFSLILESASTNQTSMYLCASSLYAGRNSPLHFGNGTRLTVT.